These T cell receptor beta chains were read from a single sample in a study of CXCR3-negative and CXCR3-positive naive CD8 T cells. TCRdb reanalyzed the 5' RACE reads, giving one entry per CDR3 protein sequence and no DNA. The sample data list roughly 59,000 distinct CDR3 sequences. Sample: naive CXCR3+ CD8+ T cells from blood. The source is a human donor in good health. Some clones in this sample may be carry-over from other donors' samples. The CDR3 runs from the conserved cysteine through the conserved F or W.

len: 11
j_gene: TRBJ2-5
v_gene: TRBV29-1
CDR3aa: CSVEYTGGRYF

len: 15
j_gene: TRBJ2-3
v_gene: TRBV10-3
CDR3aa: CAISEPPGLADTQYF

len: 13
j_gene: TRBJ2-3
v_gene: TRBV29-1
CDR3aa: CSVDGDLLDTQYF

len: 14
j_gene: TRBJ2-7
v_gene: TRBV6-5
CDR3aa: CASSYAGDDDEQYF

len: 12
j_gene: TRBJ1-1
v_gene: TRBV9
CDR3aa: CASSVVQTEAFF

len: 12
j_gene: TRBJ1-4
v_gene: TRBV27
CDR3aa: CASSLIAGKLFF

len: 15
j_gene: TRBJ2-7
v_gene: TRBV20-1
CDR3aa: CSVRQPGQGAYEQYF

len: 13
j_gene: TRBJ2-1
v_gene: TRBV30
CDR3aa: CAWSMAVYNEQFF

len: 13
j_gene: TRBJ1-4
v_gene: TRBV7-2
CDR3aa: CASSFGPNEKLFF

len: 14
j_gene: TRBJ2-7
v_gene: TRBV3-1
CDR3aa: CASSQNTDAYEQYF

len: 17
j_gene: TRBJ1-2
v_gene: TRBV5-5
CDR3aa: CASSLGQGESVIYGYTF

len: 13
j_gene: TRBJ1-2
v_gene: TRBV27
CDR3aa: CASRGQGLYGYTF

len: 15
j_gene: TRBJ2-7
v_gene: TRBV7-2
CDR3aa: CASSLQGTEGYEQYF

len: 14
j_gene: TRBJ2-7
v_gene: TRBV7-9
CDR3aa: CASRPWDRDYEQYF

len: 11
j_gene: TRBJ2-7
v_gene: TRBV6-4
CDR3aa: CASTRVYEQYF

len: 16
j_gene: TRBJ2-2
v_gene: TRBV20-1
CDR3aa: CSARETSGGLTGELFF